This paragraph reports one T cell receptor beta chain. Its antigen is not known. This entry belongs to a study of post-analysis software for immune sequencing data. Carried by the TCR beta cDNA libraries were unique molecular identifiers. MiXCR, run by TCRdb on the PCR reads, gives a single entry per CDR3 protein. This table has 250,000 to 300,000 distinct CDR3 sequences, about 40% appearing once. Findings and limits, study-wide: A handful of TRBV segments (TRBV5-6, TRBV5-1 and TRBV20-1 among them) occurred more frequently in patients than in controls.

The CDR3 covers 11 residues. In germline, CDR1 is SQVTM, CDR2 ANQGSEA. Trimming pared 7 bases from V and 3 bases from J, leaving 8 bases between. The specimen was blood. The chain couples TRBV29-1 to TRBJ2-3; a weak D match, TRBD2 (6 bases). This receptor was identified in a girl between 10 and 17 years old with multiple sclerosis. For the CDR3, the DNA is TGCAGCGCGGAGGGAACAGATACGCAGTATTTT. This codes for CSAEGTDTQYF.